Following are 6 T cell receptor beta chains from one sample sequenced in a study of shared clonotypes between healthy human individuals. Sequencing used immunoSEQ multiplex PCR; TCRdb keeps in-frame clones, though not all of them. The data hold 2 million or so clones, with approximately 95% observed a single time. Naive CD8 cells, CD45RO-negative and positively selected for CCR7, excluded terminally differentiated effector memory CD45RA+ cells. Sample: naive CD8+ T cells sorted from blood. These TCRs come from a man between 18 and 35 years old in good health.

The chain carries TRBV9 and TRBJ2-1, with D possibly being TRBD2 (6 bases). This CDR3 has 15 amino acids. Germline V lookup: CDR1 SGDLS, CDR2 YYNGEE. V gave up 4 bases and J gave up 5 bases, with 16 bases separating them. CDR3 in amino acids: CASSPSGSGNNEQFF. The CDR3, as DNA: TGTGCCAGCAGCCCCAGTGGTAGCGGAAACAATGAGCAGTTCTTC.

V gene TRBV9 combines with J gene TRBJ2-2; 8 positions agree with TRBD2. The germline gives CDR1 SGDLS, CDR2 YYNGEE. J was trimmed by 3 bases and V by 4 bases; bases with no gene match: 5. CDR3 length: 15 residues. The CDR3, as DNA: TGTGCCAGCAGCCCCGGGGGGGCGGACACCGGGGAGCTGTTTTTT. This gives the protein CASSPGGADTGELFF.

The V and J genes are TRBV7-9 and TRBJ2-4; D ambiguous. The CDR3 runs 18 residues. Trimming shortened V by 5 bases and J by 0 bases, and 20 bases separated the two germline ends. The germline V gene encodes CDR1 SEHNR and CDR2 FQNEAQ (reference sequence). The CDR3 loop reads CASSPNFVAGLAKNIQYF. DNA for the CDR3: TGTGCCAGCAGCCCCAATTTTGTGGCTGGGCTAGCCAAAAACATTCAGTACTTC.

The chain is built from TRBV5-1 and TRBJ2-2; D call uncertain. CDR3 length: 14 residues. Per germline, CDR1 SGHRS and CDR2 YFSETQ. V was pared by 5 bases and J by 1 base, with 9 bases between. The CDR3 coding sequence is TGCGCCAGCAGGCATGCAGAGAACACCGGGGAGCTGTTTTTT. It specifies CASRHAENTGELFF.

This chain joins TRBV10-3 and TRBJ1-2; 7 bases agree with TRBD1. Germline V CDR1 and CDR2: ENHRY, SYGVKD. The CDR3 extends over 17 amino acids. J lost 6 bases, V lost 0 bases, and 13 bases had no gene match. The CDR3 coding sequence is TGTGCCATCAGTGAGTCCCCCGGACAGGTAATTTTGGATGGCTACACCTTC. Amino acid sequence: CAISESPGQVILDGYTF.

This clone was observed a few times. The chain recombines TRBV7-2 with TRBJ2-1, with D perhaps matching TRBD1 or TRBD2 (5 bases each). V was trimmed by 7 bases and J by 1 base, leaving 17 bases between them. Germline loops: CDR1 SGHTA, CDR2 FQGNSA. The CDR3 covers 16 residues. The DNA of the CDR3 is TGTGCCAGCATCCGACCCGGGACGGAATCCTACAATGAGCAGTTCTTC. Its protein product is CASIRPGTESYNEQFF.